This TCR beta chain was recovered during a study of CD8+ T cells in alopecia areata. The study, taken as a whole, reports: Among the cells sequenced in scalp samples are also the resident alphabeta T cells of normal skin. Compared with normal scalp, lesional scalp had higher clonality and more expanded CD8+ clones. TCRs were shared less clearly across patients than in mice, possibly for HLA-related reasons.

The investigators collected lesional scalp punch biopsies and peripheral blood from alopecia areata patients. Extracted RNA was reverse transcribed into cDNA, the sequencing template. The data were produced by immunoSEQ multiplex PCR, yet TCRdb's version contains in-frame clones alone and is incomplete. The table shows under 65,000 clones, with around 47% occurring only once. The germline gives CDR1 MNHEY, CDR2 SMNVEV (reference sequence). V was pared by 5 bases and J by 11 bases, with 16 bases of the junction left unmatched. The CDR3 length is 15 residues. In regard to this clone: Antigen: not known.

J is TRBJ1-1 and V is TRBV27, with 8 positions matching TRBD1. The sequenced material came from NKG2D-low CD8+ T cells sorted from blood. The clonotype comes from a human donor with alopecia areata. The DNA for the CDR3 is TGTGCCAGCAGTGACCGGGACAGGATCGGTGGTCAGGCTTTCTTT. Its protein is CASSDRDRIGGQAFF.